The text below deals with one T cell receptor beta chain. Antigen unknown. The data were obtained in a study of T cell responses to AZD1222 COVID-19 vaccine. The repertoire was sequenced with immunoSEQ multiplex PCR; TCRdb's copy has only in-frame clones and lacks some. The data contain 40,000 to 60,000 clones, approximately 86% of them singletons. General observations from the study: Of the AZD1222 recipients, only 6 or 7 were seropositive at baseline. Nearly half of unique spike-specific TCRs reportedly avoided B.1.351 and B.1.1.7 mutated regions.

Analysis merged second doses at about 4 or about 12 weeks. The V gene's germline CDR1 is MNHEY and CDR2 SVGAGI. The CDR3 extends over 16 amino acids. V was trimmed by 2 bases and J by 0 bases, leaving 8 bases between them. The sample here was peripheral blood, taken 28 days after the second AZD1222 dose. The chain is built from TRBV6-5 and TRBJ2-6; a weak D match, TRBD1 (5 bases). This receptor was identified in an adult who received the AZD1222 COVID-19 vaccine. CDR3 loop: CASSYAQGSGANVLTF. CDR3 in DNA: TGTGCCAGCAGTTACGCTCAGGGCTCTGGGGCCAACGTCCTGACTTTC.